This T cell receptor (beta chain) emerged from a study of T cell responses to AZD1222 COVID-19 vaccine (dated by TCRdb to about 2021). Context from the whole study: Because spike-specific TCR depth and breadth did not differ between the two schedules, AZD1222 recipients who got a second dose at roughly 4 weeks were pooled with those who got a second dose at roughly 12 weeks. Trial participants were enrolled by age into 18-55, 56-69 and 70-plus year subgroups, with about 150, 28 and 57 TCR-sequenced participants respectively. TCR sequencing was performed for fewer than 250 trial participants, of whom approximately 200 were given two doses of AZD1222 and around 26 were given two doses of MenACWY control vaccine.

In the germline V gene (reference sequence), CDR1 corresponds to SEHNR and CDR2 to FQNEAQ. The CDR3 measures 15 amino acids from cysteine to phenylalanine. Of the read, only the CDR3 DNA is kept; its 45 bases are in frame from base 1. Relative to germline, V is missing 6 bases and J is missing 4 bases, with 7 bases of the junction outside any gene match. The investigation overall reported the following: Conclusions about previously exposed vaccinees are limited, since just 6 or 7 AZD1222 recipients were seropositive for SARS-CoV-2 at baseline. Because no day 14 peak-response samples were available, the repertoires could be characterized only after the peak T cell response. In the small 56-69-year group, the increase in depth fell short of significance, most likely because of low power. Vaccine-associated CD4 TCRs spanned the whole spike protein, with dominant responses in regions 160-218 and 743-854. Participants were mostly white British, with more females than males. The authors suggested clonal diversity may have been underestimated. A significant rise in spike-specific TCR breadth and depth was observed after two AZD1222 doses relative to day 0 and relative to MenACWY recipients. Reportedly, almost half of the unique spike-specific TCRs recognized epitopes lying outside the regions that are mutated in the B.1.351 and B.1.1.7 variants.

The CDR3 regions of human TCRbeta chains were analyzed by immunosequencing. The study's own analysis went as follows. Repertoire TCRs were checked for matches against a reference library of SARS-CoV-2-specific TCRs that had been generated using the MIRA antigen-specificity platform. Breadth was defined as the fraction of unique TCRs that were SARS-CoV-2-associated, and depth was defined as the fraction of total T cells that were SARS-CoV-2-associated. Using the MIRA data, each spike-specific TCR was mapped to the spike region that the TCR reacts to and placed in a CD4 or CD8 class. Log10-transformed breadth and depth values were compared by one-way ANOVA with Sidak's multiple comparisons tests. Entries here come from immuneACCESS through TCRdb and include only in-frame sequences with V and J called. Some clones fail to appear in such tables; in the studies checked, an unresolved V gene covers under half of the shortfall, and the cause of the remainder is unknown. Clone size and the V and J calls come from that table; the DNA yielded D and trimming. The sample includes about 130,000 clones, with 89% observed a single time. Roughly 6.3% of the sample is held by the ten biggest clonotypes.

In the paper's terms, the time point label means: baseline before first vaccination. Vaccinee samples came from UK trials COV001 and COV002, including a single-blind randomized controlled phase 2/3 trial of AZD1222 (ChAdOx1 nCoV-19) in healthy adults. For TCRbeta chain sequencing, PBMC samples were collected from trial participants at day 0 and at day 28 after the second dose. About this clone itself: The clone's antigen remains unknown. Base qualities are not recorded, but no much larger clone differs from it by a single base.

The chain is encoded by TRBV7-9 joined to TRBJ1-4; 8 central nucleotides agree with TRBD1. The source material was peripheral blood, sampled on day 0 of AZD1222 vaccination. The clonotype was recovered from an adult in good health. The nucleotide sequence is given as TGTGCCAGCAGGGAAATCAGGGGGCGTAATGAAAAACTGTTTTTT. Translated, it gives CASREIRGRNEKLFF.